The 5 T cell receptor beta chains presented below share a single source sample, sequenced in a study of radiation and T cells in renal cell carcinoma. Sequencing was performed with immunoSEQ multiplex PCR; in TCRdb, only in-frame clones are kept and a portion is missing. Among around 20,000 clones listed, around 49% were seen once. Treatment specified: 15 Gy SBRT to primary tumor, nephrectomy 4 weeks later. Sequenced here: tumor tissue, sampled from a patient whose treatment included radiotherapy and nephrectomy. The receptors were sampled from a woman aged 45-60 years with renal cell carcinoma.

By sample fraction, this clone is medium-sized. The chain employs TRBV7-8 and TRBJ1-1; D gene uncertain. The V end lost 5 bases, the J end lost 4 bases, and 20 bases lay between the germline ends. The CDR3 totals 16 residues. The germline CDR1 and CDR2 sequences are SGHVS and FQNEAQ. The CDR3 region is CASSLTQFWEGTEAFF. In DNA, the CDR3 is TGTGCCAGCAGCCTCACTCAGTTCTGGGAGGGCACTGAAGCTTTCTTT. Full variable domain (outside the CDR3, taken from reference TRBV7-8 and TRBJ1-1): GAGVSQSPRYKVAKRGQDVALRCDPISGHVSLFWYQQALGQGPEFLTYFQNEAQLDKSGLPSDRFFAERPEGSVSTLKIQRTQQEDSAVYLCASSLTQFWEGTEAFFGQGTRLTVV.

V usage is TRBV4-1 and J usage is TRBJ2-2, with a tentative D call TRBD2 (6 bases). Germline V gene lookup returns CDR1 MGHRA and CDR2 YSYEKL. The CDR3 totals 15 residues. V lost 4 bases, J lost 1 base, and 10 bases lay in between. The CDR3 loop is CASSPSAMNTGELFF. DNA for the CDR3: TGCGCCAGCAGCCCTAGCGCCATGAACACCGGGGAGCTGTTTTTT.

In this sample, this clone turned up a few times. The gene calls are TRBV19 and TRBJ1-1; weak D call: TRBD1 (6 bases). V shed 6 bases and J shed 1 base, with 12 bases lying between them. This CDR3 spans 14 amino acids. CDR1 and CDR2 from the germline V gene are LNHDA and SQIVND (reference sequence). This chain's CDR3 is CASSHRVGNTEAFF. CDR3 coding DNA: TGTGCCAGTAGCCACAGGGTCGGGAACACTGAAGCTTTCTTT.

This clone was seen only a few times. This chain uses TRBV7-2 with TRBJ2-7; 7 nucleotides line up with TRBD1. This CDR3 spans 15 amino acids. The junction had 7 bases not matched to a gene; V was cut back by 0 bases and J by 5 bases. The germline gives CDR1 SGHTA, CDR2 FQGNSA. The CDR3 sequence: CASSLATGSSNEQYF. CDR3 DNA sequence: TGTGCCAGCAGCTTAGCGACAGGGTCCAGCAACGAGCAGTACTTC.

The chain joins TRBV13 to TRBJ2-5, with 10 bases identical to TRBD2. This CDR3 contains 15 residues. Losses at the gene ends were 3 bases for V and 1 base for J; bases not matched to a gene: 2. Germline-derived CDR1 and CDR2 are PRHDT and FYEKMQ (reference sequence). CDR3 sequence: CASSFSGGPQETQYF. For the CDR3, the DNA is TGTGCCAGCAGCTTTAGCGGGGGGCCCCAAGAGACCCAGTACTTC.